This T cell receptor (beta chain) was sequenced for a study of cytomegalovirus exposure and HLA in healthy donors. Across the study: Genotyping of 430 or so donors showed that over 80% belonged to the Caucasian-associated ancestry cluster.

The study ran its PCR with 60 Vbeta and 13 Jbeta primers. Measured with immunoSEQ multiplex PCR; TCRdb has only the in-frame clones, and not every one. The sample has 150,000 to 180,000 clones; 70% to 80% are singletons. The sample holds one count of this clone. The antigen remains undetermined. Study outcomes and limitations: According to an earlier analysis, most TCR beta V segments yielded productive rearrangements about 90% or about 30% of the time. The HLA-A and HLA-B alleles of most subjects were reportedly predicted accurately from TCR beta sequences.

Sequencing was performed on PBMCs. The source of this sequence is a man aged 30-40 years in good health and CMV-seropositive.

CDR3 coding DNA: TGTGCCAGCAGCTCCGGGGATCCAGAGACCCAGTACTTC. It translates to CASSSGDPETQYF. This rearrangement joins TRBV5-4 to TRBJ2-5, with D perhaps TRBD2 (5 bases). V lost 3 bases and J 4 bases, leaving 10 bases between the germline ends. Germline V lookup: CDR1 SGHNT, CDR2 YYREEE (reference sequence). The CDR3 is 13 amino acids. Full variable domain (remainder filled in from reference TRBV5-4 and TRBJ2-5): ETGVTQSPTHLIKTRGQQVTLRCSSQSGHNTVSWYQQALGQGPQFIFQYYREEENGRGNFPPRFSGLQFPNYSSELNVNALELDDSALYLCASSSGDPETQYFGPGTRLLVL.